What follows are 10 T cell receptor beta chains derived from one specimen sequenced in a study of blood T cell repertoires in COVID-19 (dated by TCRdb to about 2020). Library method: the immunoSEQ multiplex PCR assay. The clones in this table, taken by TCRdb from immuneACCESS, are in-frame only. Not every clone is retained; where verified, under half of the shortfall comes from an unresolved V gene, and the cause of the rest is unknown. The sample table holds a few hundred thousand clones, of which roughly 83% were seen once. Clones ranked in the top ten supply roughly an eighth of the sample. The sample was peripheral blood. These receptors were collected from a man older than 75 with acute or convalescent COVID-19.

The chain recombines TRBV29-1 with TRBJ2-1; 9 bases match TRBD1. CDR1 SQVTM and CDR2 ANQGSEA come from the germline V gene. CDR3 length: 12 amino acids. The trim removed 7 bases at V and 9 bases at J, leaving 7 bases unmatched. The DNA of the CDR3 is TGCAGCGGAGGACAGGGGCAAGGTGAGCAGTTCTTC. It translates to CSGGQGQGEQFF.

The CDR3 loop is CASSFRMGRANTGELFF. Written as DNA, the CDR3 is TGTGCCAGCAGCTTCCGAATGGGCAGGGCAAACACCGGGGAGCTGTTTTTT. The rearrangement joins TRBV7-2 to TRBJ2-2; a possible D gene is TRBD1 (5 bases). The V gene lost 3 bases and the J gene lost 2 bases, with 16 bases spanning the gap. Germline V gene sequence: CDR1 SGHTA, CDR2 FQGNSA. CDR3 length: 17 amino acids.

The rearrangement joins TRBV7-3 to TRBJ2-2; D is possibly TRBD2 (5 bases). The V and J ends lost 4 bases and 8 bases respectively, with 11 bases between them. Germline V gene sequence: CDR1 SGHTA, CDR2 FQGTGA. CDR3 length: 13 residues. CDR3 protein: CASSSTGSGELFF. DNA of the CDR3: TGTGCCAGCAGCTCCACGGGATCGGGGGAGCTGTTTTTT.

The chain recombines TRBV5-1 with TRBJ2-7; TRBD2 matches 9 bases. Germline V lookup: CDR1 SGHRS, CDR2 YFSETQ. V lost 0 bases, J lost 5 bases, and 6 bases stayed unmatched. The CDR3 totals 15 residues. CDR3 sequence (DNA): TGCGCCAGCAGCTTGGTTGGCGGGGGGGTAAACGAGCAGTACTTC. This translates into CASSLVGGGVNEQYF.

The chain carries TRBV10-2 and TRBJ2-4; the D gene is possibly TRBD2 (5 bases). CDR1 and CDR2 from the germline V gene are WSHSY and SAAADI. The CDR3 is 15 amino acids. The V and J ends lost 10 bases and 0 bases respectively, with 16 bases between them. The chain's CDR3 is CATFEGDTAKNIQYF. CDR3 sequence (DNA): TGCGCCACATTCGAGGGCGACACAGCCAAAAACATTCAGTACTTC.

The gene calls are TRBV7-2 and TRBJ2-3, with D possibly TRBD1 on 5 matching bases. V lost 3 bases, J lost 3 bases, and 10 bases lay in between. The CDR3 consists of 14 residues. The germline V gene encodes CDR1 SGHTA and CDR2 FQGNSA. The CDR3 DNA reads TGTGCCAGCAGCTTGGTGGGGCCTACAGATACGCAGTATTTT. It codes for CASSLVGPTDTQYF.

DNA for the CDR3: TGTGCCAGCGCTCTAGGCCGCTACTCCTACGAGCAGTACTTC. This gives the protein CASALGRYSYEQYF. The chain carries TRBV27 and TRBJ2-7; D call uncertain. V was cut by 8 bases and J by 0 bases, with 14 bases left in between. This CDR3 contains 14 residues. CDR1 is MNHEY and CDR2 is SMNVEV in the germline V gene (reference sequence).

The chain combines TRBV28 with TRBJ1-3; no definite D call. This CDR3 has 14 amino acids. V lost 3 bases, J lost 4 bases, and 10 bases lay in between. CDR1 is MDHEN and CDR2 is SYDVKM in the germline V gene. This CDR3 is CASSLRRWGNTIYF. CDR3 DNA: TGTGCCAGCAGTTTGCGCAGGTGGGGAAACACCATATATTTT.

In its sample, this clone was seen a few times. The V and J genes are TRBV2 and TRBJ1-4; 8 bases fit TRBD1. V was clipped by 7 bases and J by 7 bases; unmatched bases: 11. The CDR3 extends over 15 amino acids. Germline V gene lookup returns CDR1 SNHLY and CDR2 FYNNEI. CDR3 nucleotide sequence: TGTGCCAGCACCATCAGGACAGGGAAAGGTGAAAAACTGTTTTTT. Protein: CASTIRTGKGEKLFF.

The CDR3 DNA sequence: TGCAGCGTTGAAGAGAACAGCGGAACTGAAGCTTTCTTT. Its protein product is CSVEENSGTEAFF. This chain joins TRBV29-1 and TRBJ1-1; no reliable D call. Trimming removed 0 bases at V and 5 bases at J, with 10 bases between. Looked up from germline, CDR1 is SQVTM and CDR2 is ANQGSEA. The CDR3 spans 13 residues.